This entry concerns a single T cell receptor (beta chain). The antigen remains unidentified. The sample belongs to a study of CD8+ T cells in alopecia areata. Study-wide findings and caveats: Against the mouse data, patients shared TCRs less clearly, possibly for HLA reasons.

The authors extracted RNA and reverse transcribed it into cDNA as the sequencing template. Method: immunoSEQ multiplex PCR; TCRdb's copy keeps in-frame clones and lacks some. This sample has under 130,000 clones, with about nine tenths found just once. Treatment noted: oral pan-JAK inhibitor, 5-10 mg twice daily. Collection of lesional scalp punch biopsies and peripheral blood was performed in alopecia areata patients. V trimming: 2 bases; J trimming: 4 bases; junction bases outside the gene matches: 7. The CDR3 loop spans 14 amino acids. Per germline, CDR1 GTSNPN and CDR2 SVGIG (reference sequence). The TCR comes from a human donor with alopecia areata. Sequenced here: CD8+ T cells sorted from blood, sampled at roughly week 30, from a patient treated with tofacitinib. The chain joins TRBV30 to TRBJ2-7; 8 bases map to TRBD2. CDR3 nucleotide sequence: TGTGCCTGGAGTCCGGGACTAGGCACTTACGAGCAGTACTTC. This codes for CAWSPGLGTYEQYF.